One sample yielded the 25 T cell receptor beta chains listed below, sequenced in a study of OX40 agonist ivuxolimab in advanced cancers. The data were produced by immunoSEQ multiplex PCR, yet TCRdb's version contains in-frame clones alone and is incomplete. The sample includes tens of thousands of clones, around 85% of them seen just once. The sample here was CD4+ or CD8+ T cells sorted from blood, taken in a trial of the OX40 agonist ivuxolimab. All receptors derive from an adult with an advanced solid tumor such as melanoma, head and neck, liver or kidney cancer.

This clone was observed a few times. This rearrangement joins TRBV2 to TRBJ1-5; no definite D call. Germline-derived CDR1 and CDR2 are SNHLY and FYNNEI. This CDR3 is built from 13 residues. Trimming removed 4 bases at V and 5 bases at J, with 9 bases between. This chain's CDR3 is CASSVNPYQPQHF. Here the CDR3 DNA reads TGTGCCAGCAGTGTCAACCCCTATCAGCCCCAGCATTTT.

The gene calls are TRBV9 and TRBJ1-4, with D maybe TRBD1 (5 bases). The germline CDR1 and CDR2 sequences are SGDLS and YYNGEE. There are 14 residues in the CDR3. The V and J ends lost 1 base and 5 bases respectively, with 9 bases between them. The CDR3 reads CASSVSGGNEKLFF. CDR3 sequence (DNA): TGTGCCAGCAGCGTAAGCGGGGGAAATGAAAAACTGTTTTTT. Full variable domain (outside the CDR3, taken from reference TRBV9 and TRBJ1-4): DSGVTQTPKHLITATGQRVTLRCSPRSGDLSVYWYQQSLDQGLQFLIQYYNGEERAKGNILERFSAQQFPDLHSELNLSSLELGDSALYFCASSVSGGNEKLFFGSGTQLSVL.

This chain uses TRBV5-1 with TRBJ2-7, with 7 bases lining up with TRBD1. The CDR3 runs to 14 residues. CDR1 is SGHRS and CDR2 is YFSETQ in the germline V gene. V dropped 5 bases and J dropped 3; count of bases not matched to a gene: 8. The CDR3 region has the DNA TGCGCCAGCAGGCGTGGGGGACAGAACTACGAGCAGTACTTC. Residues: CASRRGGQNYEQYF.

The CDR3 sequence is CASSVDGGPYGYTF. CDR3 nucleotides: TGTGCCAGCAGCGTAGACGGGGGGCCATATGGCTACACCTTC. The rearrangement links TRBV9 to TRBJ1-2; weak D call: TRBD1 (6 bases). Germline V gene sequence: CDR1 SGDLS, CDR2 YYNGEE. This CDR3 contains 14 residues. Trimming took 0 bases from V and 5 from J, leaving 11 bases between them.

The chain recombines TRBV5-6 with TRBJ2-5; D gene uncertain. Germline V gene sequence: CDR1 SGHDT, CDR2 YYEEEE. The germline V and J ends were trimmed by 4 bases and 2 bases, with 15 bases remaining between them. This CDR3 has 15 residues. The CDR3 DNA follows: TGTGCCAGCAGCAAACCCGGTGCGCTTCAAGAGACCCAGTACTTC. Translation gives CASSKPGALQETQYF.

The V and J genes are TRBV5-1 and TRBJ1-2; no clear D. V lost 0 bases, J lost 2 bases, and 14 bases lay in between. This CDR3 spans 16 amino acids. Germline V gene sequence: CDR1 SGHRS, CDR2 YFSETQ. Written as DNA, the CDR3 is TGCGCCAGCAGCTTGGATTCCAGGCAGACCAACTATGGCTACACCTTC. This codes for CASSLDSRQTNYGYTF.

This clone was observed once. The chain combines TRBV7-2 with TRBJ2-5; 14 positions agree with TRBD2. The end of the DNA is better explained by TRBJ2-7, so the J call may be wrong. The CDR3 has 16 residues. Germline V gives CDR1 SGHTA, CDR2 FQGNSA. The CDR3 DNA follows: TGTGCCAGCAGCTCTTCCGGGACTAGCGGGGGCAGCGAGCAGTACTTC. This gives the protein CASSSSGTSGGSEQYF.

The chain employs TRBV20-1 and TRBJ1-3; D is unresolved. V was trimmed by 6 bases and J by 7 bases, leaving 10 bases between them. CDR3 length equals 11 residues. CDR1 is DFQATT, CDR2 SNEGSKA, per germline (reference sequence). The CDR3 sequence is CSAQFRNTIYF. CDR3 in DNA: TGCAGTGCCCAGTTCCGGAACACCATATATTTT.

This clone was seen only once. The chain uses TRBV5-6 and TRBJ1-5; weak D call: TRBD1 (6 bases). The germline CDR1 and CDR2 sequences are SGHDT and YYEEEE. V lost 0 bases, J lost 7 bases, and 11 bases lay in between. There are 14 residues in the CDR3. CDR3 nucleotides: TGTGCCAGCAGCTTGGGGAGGGGGGAGCAGCCCCAGCATTTT. The encoded protein is CASSLGRGEQPQHF. The full variable domain, with the rest looked up from reference TRBV5-6 and TRBJ1-5, is DAGVTQSPTHLIKTRGQQVTLRCSPKSGHDTVSWYQQALGQGPQFIFQYYEEEERQRGNFPDRFSGHQFPNYSSELNVNALLLGDSALYLCASSLGRGEQPQHFGDGTRLSIL.

The V gene is TRBV25-1, the J gene TRBJ1-1; TRBD1 aligns across 9 bases. CDR1 is MGHDK and CDR2 is SYGVNS in the germline V gene. V was clipped by 3 bases and J by 3 bases; unmatched bases: 5. The CDR3 totals 15 residues. The CDR3 is CASSDPRQGDTEAFF. Here the CDR3 DNA reads TGTGCCAGCAGTGACCCCAGACAGGGGGACACTGAAGCTTTCTTT.

CDR3 sequence: CASSRRPTDTQYF. The CDR3 nucleotides are TGTGCCAGTAGTAGGAGACCAACAGATACGCAGTATTTT. The J gene is TRBJ2-3, the V gene TRBV19, with unresolved D. The CDR3 totals 13 residues. The germline V gene has CDR1 LNHDA and CDR2 SQIVND (reference sequence). The V and J ends lost 4 bases and 3 bases respectively, with 8 bases between them.

This chain links TRBV19 with TRBJ2-2; 7 bases are a match to TRBD1. V lost 6 bases and J lost 4; bases outside the gene matches: 5. CDR1 and CDR2 from the germline V gene are LNHDA and SQIVND (reference sequence). The CDR3 is made up of 14 amino acids. CDR3 residues: CASRRGHRTGELFF. The CDR3 DNA sequence: TGTGCCAGTAGGAGGGGGCATCGCACCGGGGAGCTGTTTTTT.

J is TRBJ1-6 and V is TRBV4-3; no reliable D call. V dropped 3 bases and J dropped 0 bases, with 18 bases sitting between them. The CDR3 runs to 19 residues. CDR1 and CDR2 from the germline V gene are LGHNA and YSLEER. In nucleotides, the CDR3 is TGCGCCAGCAGCCAGGACCCACAAGGCGTGAGCTCCTATAATTCACCCCTCCACTTT. Protein product: CASSQDPQGVSSYNSPLHF.

This chain links TRBV5-1 with TRBJ1-4; D is uncertain. Germline loops: CDR1 SGHRS, CDR2 YFSETQ. The V gene lost 3 bases and the J gene lost 8 bases, with 17 bases spanning the gap. The CDR3 loop spans 15 amino acids. The CDR3 DNA is TGCGCCAGCAGCTGGATAGCCGCAATGGAGGAAAAACTGTTTTTT. Translation: CASSWIAAMEEKLFF.

This chain joins TRBV7-2 and TRBJ2-5, with a tentative D call TRBD1 (6 bases). Trimming removed 2 bases from V and 4 bases from J, with 8 bases in between. Germline assignment: CDR1 SGHTA and CDR2 FQGNSA. The CDR3 length is 13 residues. CDR3 nucleotides: TGTGCCAGCAGCTTACAGGGGATAGAGACCCAGTACTTC. Protein product: CASSLQGIETQYF.

The V call is TRBV18, the J call TRBJ2-7; D is unresolved. Between the trimmed V and J ends, which lost 3 bases and 9 bases, there was a span of 21 bases. Germline CDR1 reads KGHSH; CDR2 reads LQKENI. The CDR3 totals 15 residues. CDR3 in amino acids: CASSPNGQVGIGQYF. Here the CDR3 DNA reads TGTGCCAGCTCACCGAATGGGCAGGTCGGTATCGGGCAGTACTTC.

V is TRBV28 and J is TRBJ2-6; no reliable D call. The CDR3 runs 16 residues. Germline V CDR1 and CDR2: MDHEN, SYDVKM. The ends were cut back, 7 bases at V and 2 bases at J, with 15 bases in the middle. The DNA of the CDR3 is TGTGCCAGCATGGGTCCCAACAGCGCTGGGGCCAACGTCCTGACTTTC. This gives the protein CASMGPNSAGANVLTF.

The chain couples TRBV29-1 to TRBJ2-1, with D uncertain. Germline V gene sequence: CDR1 SQVTM, CDR2 ANQGSEA. The CDR3 consists of 11 residues. V was clipped by 7 bases and J by 3 bases, with 7 bases between them. CDR3 residues: CSGRNYNEQFF. The CDR3 DNA follows: TGCAGCGGACGGAACTACAATGAGCAGTTCTTC.

This rearrangement joins TRBV7-2 to TRBJ2-6, with D uncertain. V lost 3 bases and J lost 0, with 12 bases in between. Germline CDR1 is SGHTA and CDR2 is FQGNSA. CDR3 length: 17 amino acids. The CDR3: CASSLLGPSSGANVLTF. CDR3 bases: TGTGCCAGCAGCTTGCTAGGACCGAGCTCTGGGGCCAACGTCCTGACTTTC.

This sequence joins TRBV6-1 and TRBJ2-4; no reliable D call. This CDR3 comprises 11 residues. V dropped 4 bases and J dropped 9 bases, with 7 bases sitting between them. Germline CDR1 reads MNHNS; CDR2 reads SASEGT. CDR3: CASSVQAIQYF. The DNA of the CDR3 is TGTGCCAGCAGTGTGCAGGCCATTCAGTACTTC.

This clone occurred once. V is TRBV7-8 and J is TRBJ2-1, with TRBD2 identical over 10 bases. The CDR3 covers 15 residues. From germline, CDR1 is SGHVS and CDR2 FQNEAQ. Trimming cost V 0 bases and J 7 bases; bases outside gene matches: 3. The CDR3 sequence: CASSLALAGVNEQFF. DNA for the CDR3: TGTGCCAGCAGCTTAGCGCTAGCGGGGGTTAATGAGCAGTTCTTC.

The chain recombines TRBV6-1 with TRBJ2-7; D may be TRBD2 (7 bases). There are 18 residues in the CDR3. The ends were cut back, 2 bases at V and 2 bases at J, with 22 bases in the middle. Germline loops: CDR1 MNHNS, CDR2 SASEGT. The CDR3 DNA reads as TGTGCCAGCAGTGAACCGGACACGCGGGGGCTTATTACCTACGAGCAGTACTTC. Encoded protein: CASSEPDTRGLITYEQYF.

CDR3 in amino acids: CASSPGGMNTGELFF. The DNA of the CDR3 is TGTGCCAGCAGCCCCGGGGGGATGAACACCGGGGAGCTGTTTTTT. V is TRBV5-4 and J is TRBJ2-2; 7 bases agree with TRBD2. V lost 4 bases, J lost 1 base, and 4 bases stayed unmatched. The CDR3 length is 15 residues. Germline V gene data show CDR1 as SGHNT and CDR2 as YYREEE (reference sequence).

V and J are TRBV5-1 and TRBJ2-1; TRBD1 agrees at 7 bases. The length of the CDR3 is 16 residues. V lost 4 bases and J lost 2; bases outside the gene matches: 9. Germline V gene sequence: CDR1 SGHRS, CDR2 YFSETQ. The CDR3 protein is CASSTYPDRAYNEQFF. As DNA, the CDR3 is TGCGCCAGCAGCACCTACCCCGACAGGGCCTACAATGAGCAGTTCTTC.

This clone has only a few counts. The J gene is TRBJ2-5, the V gene TRBV7-2; TRBD2 agrees at 14 bases. This CDR3 comprises 17 residues. V trimming: 4 bases; J trimming: 2 bases; junction bases outside the gene matches: 6. The germline V gene has CDR1 SGHTA and CDR2 FQGNSA. The CDR3 nucleotides are TGTGCCAGCAGCTACGGGACTAGCGGGGGTTCACAAGAGACCCAGTACTTC. It codes for CASSYGTSGGSQETQYF.